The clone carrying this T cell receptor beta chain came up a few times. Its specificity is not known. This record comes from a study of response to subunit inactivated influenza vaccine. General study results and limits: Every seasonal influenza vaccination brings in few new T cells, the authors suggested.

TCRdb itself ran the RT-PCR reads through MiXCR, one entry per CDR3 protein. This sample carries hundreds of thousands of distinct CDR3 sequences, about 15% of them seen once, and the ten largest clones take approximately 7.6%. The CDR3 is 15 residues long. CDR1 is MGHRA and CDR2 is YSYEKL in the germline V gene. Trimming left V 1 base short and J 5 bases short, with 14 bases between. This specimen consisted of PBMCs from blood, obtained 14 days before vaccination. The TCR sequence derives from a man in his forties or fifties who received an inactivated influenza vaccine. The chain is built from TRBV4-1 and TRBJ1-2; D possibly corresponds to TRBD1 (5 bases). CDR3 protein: CASSQAHRLAYGYTF. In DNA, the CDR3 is TGCGCCAGCAGCCAAGCCCACAGGCTAGCGTATGGCTACACCTTC.